The rows below give T cell receptor beta chains drawn from one sample of a study of blood T cell repertoires in COVID-19. Libraries were prepared by immunoSEQ multiplex PCR; TCRdb keeps only in-frame clonotypes and omits some of them. There are around 260,000 clones in the sample; 85% occur only once, and about 14% lies in the top ten. The sample was peripheral blood. The receptors derive from a human donor in a cohort sampled during active COVID-19. The CDR3 runs from the conserved cysteine through the conserved F or W. The order of the fields is D gene, V gene, J gene, clone size, CDR3 DNA, CDR3 protein. The D gene is left open where the match is weak. Size values are once, few and many counts, or a class for expanded clones, and some rows have none.

>NA|TRBV19|TRBJ1-1|NA
TGTGCCAGTAGTACCCCCAGGCAGGGAAGATGGGCTGAAGCTTTCTTT
CASSTPRQGRWAEAFF
>NA|TRBV2|TRBJ1-4|NA
TGTGCCAGCAGCCCAGGGGTTCTTGAAAAACTGTTTTTT
CASSPGVLEKLFF
>NA|TRBV3-1/TRBV3-2|TRBJ2-3|once
TGTGCCAGCAGCCCGGGTGGAACAGATACGCAGTATTTT
CASSPGGTDTQYF
>NA|TRBV28|TRBJ2-1|NA
TGTGCCAGCAGAGGACTTATTAATGAGCAGTTCTTC
CASRGLINEQFF
>NA|TRBV18|TRBJ2-3|NA
TGTGCCAGCTCACCAACGATAGCGGGCACAGATACGCAGTATTTT
CASSPTIAGTDTQYF
>TRBD1|TRBV19|TRBJ2-5|NA
TGTGCCAGTAGTGCCCGCCGGGACAGTCAAGAGACCCAGTACTTC
CASSARRDSQETQYF
>NA|TRBV6-1|TRBJ2-1|NA
TGTGCCAGCAGTGAAGAGGCAGGCAGGGAAAGTGAGCAGTTCTTC
CASSEEAGRESEQFF
>NA|TRBV6-5|TRBJ1-2|NA
TGTGCCAGCAGTCGGACAGAAAAGAACTATGGCTACACCTTC
CASSRTEKNYGYTF
>NA|TRBV12-2|TRBJ2-2|NA
TGTGCAAGTCGCTTAGCGATCAAGCGGGAGGGAATCGGGGAGCTGTTTTTT
CASRLAIKREGIGELFF
>NA|TRBV6-6|TRBJ2-7|once
TGTGCCAGCAGCCCAAGACAGGCCTACGAGCAGTACTTC
CASSPRQAYEQYF
>TRBD2|TRBV11-2|TRBJ2-7|NA
TGTGCCAGCAGCTCCAGGACTAGCGGGAGCTCCTACGAGCAGTACTTC
CASSSRTSGSSYEQYF
>NA|TRBV19|TRBJ1-2|NA
TGTGCCAGCACGGGGACAAGGGGGTACTATGGCTACACCTTC
CASTGTRGYYGYTF
>NA|TRBV2|TRBJ2-5|NA
TGTGCCAGCAGTGTACTGACCCAGTACTTC
CASSVLTQYF
>TRBD1|TRBV5-4|TRBJ1-2|NA
TGTGCCAGCAGCTTCCAGGGGGGAGTGACTGGCTACACCTTC
CASSFQGGVTGYTF
>NA|TRBV6-1|TRBJ1-1|NA
TGTGCCAGCAGTGAACTTGGGGGGGTGAACACTGAAGCTTTCTTT
CASSELGGVNTEAFF
>NA|TRBV28|TRBJ1-5|few
TGTGCCAGCAGTTTCGGCAGGCTAAATCAGCCCCAGCATTTT
CASSFGRLNQPQHF
>TRBD1|TRBV7-9|TRBJ2-7|NA
TGTGCCAGCAGCTCCAGGACAGGGGCCATCTACGAGCAGTACTTC
CASSSRTGAIYEQYF
>TRBD1|TRBV5-5|TRBJ2-7|NA
TGTGCCAGCAGCGGGACAGATAAGTCCGTGCAGCAGTACTTC
CASSGTDKSVQQYF
>TRBD2|TRBV12-5|TRBJ2-5|NA
TGTGCTAGTGGTTTGGGGACCTCCTTAGCGGGGGGGGAGACCCAGTACTTC
CASGLGTSLAGGETQYF
>TRBD2|TRBV5-1|TRBJ2-1|once
TGCGCCAGCAGCGCGACTAGCGGGAGTTCTCATGAGCAGTTCTTC
CASSATSGSSHEQFF
>TRBD2|TRBV29-1|TRBJ2-7|NA
TGCAGCGCCCGAGGCGGGAGGCCCTACGAGCAGTACTTC
CSARGGRPYEQYF
>NA|TRBV5-1|TRBJ2-2|NA
TGCGCCAGCAGCTCGATAAAAGCGGGCACGAACACCGGGGAGCTGTTTTTT
CASSSIKAGTNTGELFF
>NA|TRBV7-9|TRBJ1-4|NA
TGTGCCAGCAGCTCCAGGACTCTTAAAAAACTGTTTTTT
CASSSRTLKKLFF